One and the same sample provided the 17 T cell receptor beta chains below, sequenced in a study of beta chain features in type 1 diabetes. The whole isolated RNA underwent reverse transcription, so sequencing captured expressed TCRB transcripts. Produced via immunoSEQ multiplex PCR; TCRdb's table is partial and in-frame only. This table holds around 500,000 clones, 10% to 12% found once. The sample was naive CD4+ T cells from blood. These receptors originate from a young woman in good health.

This clone was detected a few times. The chain combines TRBV29-1 with TRBJ1-2, with D unresolved. The CDR3 is 15 amino acids. V was pared by 4 bases and J by 6 bases, with 21 bases between. CDR1 and CDR2 (germline): SQVTM, ANQGSEA. DNA of the CDR3: TGCAGCGTTGCTTCCAAATTAGTAGGAGAAAATGGCTACACCTTC. It yields the protein CSVASKLVGENGYTF.

This sequence joins TRBV4-1 and TRBJ2-1; D is uncertain. Looked up from germline, CDR1 is MGHRA and CDR2 is YSYEKL. The CDR3 consists of 16 residues. V was trimmed by 1 base and J by 0 bases, leaving 10 bases between them. CDR3 amino acids: CASSQGLQSSYNEQFF. CDR3 bases: TGCGCCAGCAGCCAAGGTCTCCAGAGCTCCTACAATGAGCAGTTCTTC.

In this sample, this clone turned up a few times. Other DNA sequences within the sample encode an identical CDR3. The chain combines TRBV7-2 with TRBJ2-7; 13 bases are a match to TRBD2. After removal of 5 bases from V and 1 base from J, the junction contained 2 bases not matched to a gene. The germline gives CDR1 SGHTA, CDR2 FQGNSA. This CDR3 is built from 15 residues. The CDR3 spells CASSPGLAGSYEQYF. In DNA, the CDR3 is TGTGCCAGCAGCCCGGGACTAGCGGGGTCCTACGAGCAGTACTTC.

This clone was counted a few times. V gene TRBV5-1 combines with J gene TRBJ2-1; possible D gene TRBD2, 5 bases. CDR3 length equals 14 residues. The V and J ends lost 0 bases and 6 bases respectively, with 10 bases between them. Germline CDR1 and CDR2: SGHRS and YFSETQ. CDR3 nucleotide sequence: TGCGCCAGCAGCTTGGCCTCTGAGGGCAATGAGCAGTTCTTC. This encodes CASSLASEGNEQFF.

This clone was counted between two and nine times. The DNA of the CDR3 is TGTGCCAGCAGCTTAGTCCGGGACAGGACAGATACGCAGTATTTT. Amino acid sequence: CASSLVRDRTDTQYF. The rearrangement uses TRBV7-2 and TRBJ2-3; 8 nucleotides agree with TRBD1. The V gene end was trimmed by 1 base and the J gene end by 3 bases; junction bases not matched to a gene: 3. Germline values: CDR1 SGHTA, CDR2 FQGNSA. This CDR3 is built from 15 residues. Together with reference TRBV7-2 and TRBJ2-3, the CDR3 gives the full variable domain: GAGVSQSPSNKVTEKGKDVELRCDPISGHTALYWYRQSLGQGLEFLIYFQGNSAPDKSGLPSDRFSAERTGGSVSTLTIQRTQQEDSAVYLCASSLVRDRTDTQYFGPGTRLTVL.

V and J are TRBV4-3 and TRBJ2-1; D perhaps matches TRBD1 (7 bases). Germline V gives CDR1 LGHNA, CDR2 YSLEER. There are 17 residues in the CDR3. Trimming cost V 2 bases and J 2 bases, with 16 bases left between them. The CDR3 nucleotides are TGCGCCAGCAGCCAACAGCAGGGGGGAGTTGCCTACAATGAGCAGTTCTTC. Its translation: CASSQQQGGVAYNEQFF.

This clone appeared a few times. The rearrangement uses TRBV7-8 and TRBJ2-1; 7 bases line up with TRBD2. Germline V gene lookup returns CDR1 SGHVS and CDR2 FQNEAQ. J lost 1 base, V lost 6 bases, and 18 bases had no gene match. The CDR3 is 19 amino acids. The CDR3 sequence: CASRRTRGEARKSYNEQFF. CDR3 DNA: TGTGCCAGCAGGAGGACTAGAGGAGAGGCCCGCAAGTCCTACAATGAGCAGTTCTTC.

This sequence joins TRBV4-2 and TRBJ2-3, with D uncertain. There are 14 residues in the CDR3. Trimming shortened V by 0 bases and J by 5 bases, and 9 bases separated the two germline ends. Per germline, CDR1 LGHNA and CDR2 YNFKEQ. Here the CDR3 DNA reads TGTGCCAGCAGCCAAGAATCAACGTTAGATACGCAGTATTTT. Encoded protein: CASSQESTLDTQYF.

This clone was found a few times. This chain connects TRBV6-5 to TRBJ1-6, with D uncertain. Germline CDR1 reads MNHEY; CDR2 reads SVGAGI. CDR3 size: 12 residues. The V gene lost 6 bases and the J gene lost 9 bases, with 9 bases spanning the gap. The CDR3 here is CASSGHSSPLHF. CDR3 DNA sequence: TGTGCCAGCAGCGGGCATAGTTCACCCCTCCACTTT.

The chain carries TRBV27 and TRBJ1-6; 7 positions agree with TRBD1. V lost 3 bases to trimming and J lost 9 bases; unmatched junction nucleotides: 11. The CDR3 is 16 residues long. The V gene's germline CDR1 is MNHEY and CDR2 SMNVEV (reference sequence). The CDR3 region is CASSFGYRGVGSPLHF. CDR3 DNA sequence: TGTGCCAGCAGTTTCGGTTACAGGGGTGTCGGTTCACCCCTCCACTTT.

This chain joins TRBV7-8 and TRBJ1-5; D is ambiguous. The CDR3 loop spans 14 amino acids. V lost 8 bases and J lost 0, with 11 bases in between. Germline-derived CDR1 and CDR2 are SGHVS and FQNEAQ. The CDR3: CASQDPYSNQPQHF. CDR3 bases: TGTGCCAGCCAGGACCCGTATAGCAATCAGCCCCAGCATTTT.

This clone was detected only a few times. At the DNA level, this CDR3 is encoded by other sequences in the same sample as well. The rearrangement uses TRBV7-9 and TRBJ1-1; D call uncertain. Germline V gene lookup returns CDR1 SEHNR and CDR2 FQNEAQ (reference sequence). There are 13 residues in the CDR3. Deletions cut 4 bases from V and 0 bases from J, with 6 bases between. The CDR3 sequence: CASSSQMNTEAFF. CDR3 DNA sequence: TGTGCCAGCAGCTCACAGATGAACACTGAAGCTTTCTTT.

The chain employs TRBV11-2 and TRBJ2-3, with TRBD2 matching over 9 bases. The CDR3 loop spans 15 amino acids. Looked up from germline, CDR1 is SGHAT and CDR2 is FQNNGV. The V gene end was trimmed by 2 bases and the J gene end by 6 bases; junction bases not matched to a gene: 6. The CDR3 nucleotides are TGTGCCAGCAGCTTATGGGGACTAGCTTCGGATACGCAGTATTTT. This translates into CASSLWGLASDTQYF.

This clone has only a few counts. The chain uses TRBV7-3 and TRBJ2-4; 8 positions agree with TRBD2. Trimming took 4 bases from V and 3 from J; bases not matched to a gene: 2. The germline gives CDR1 SGHTA, CDR2 FQGTGA. The CDR3 spans 14 residues. The CDR3 protein is CASSSGGDKNIQYF. The CDR3 coding sequence is TGTGCCAGCAGCTCGGGAGGGGACAAAAACATTCAGTACTTC.

This clone was recorded a few times. The DNA for the CDR3 is TGTGCCATCAGTGAACAGGCAGCCAAAAACATTCAGTACTTC. Protein product: CAISEQAAKNIQYF. The gene calls are TRBV10-3 and TRBJ2-4, with D possibly being TRBD1 (5 bases). The CDR3 runs 14 residues. V lost 3 bases, J lost 0 bases, and 6 bases lay in between. Germline values: CDR1 ENHRY, CDR2 SYGVKD.

CDR3 sequence reads: CASSVGLAPKTQYF. Here the CDR3 DNA reads TGTGCCAGCAGCGTAGGGCTCGCCCCGAAGACCCAGTACTTC. V gene TRBV7-9 combines with J gene TRBJ2-5; the D is unclear. From germline, CDR1 is SEHNR and CDR2 FQNEAQ (reference sequence). V was clipped by 5 bases and J by 6 bases, with 16 bases between them. The length of the CDR3 is 14 residues.

The CDR3 spells CASSRLFGMNTEAFF. The CDR3 coding sequence is TGTGCCAGCAGCCGACTTTTTGGAATGAACACTGAAGCTTTCTTT. This chain joins TRBV5-4 and TRBJ1-1; no clear D. The germline gives CDR1 SGHNT, CDR2 YYREEE (reference sequence). Deletions cut 4 bases from V and 0 bases from J, with 13 bases between. This CDR3 region has 15 residues.